This TCR beta chain was captured in a study of beta chain features in type 1 diabetes. Ten or more counts support this clone. What it binds is not known. The germline V gene encodes CDR1 SEHNR and CDR2 FQNEAQ (reference sequence). V lost 5 bases, J lost 2 bases, and 17 bases lay in between. The CDR3 has 16 amino acids. Expressed TCRB transcripts were sequenced because the isolated RNA had all been reverse transcribed beforehand. Some 3.6 million reads per sample were averaged for naive, central memory and regulatory samples. Method: immunoSEQ multiplex PCR; TCRdb's copy keeps in-frame clones and lacks some. Here the sample spans about 240,000 clones, 25% to 35% being singletons. The study, taken as a whole, reports: Within patients, naive, central memory and Treg TCRB repertoires seemed more similar than within healthy donors. There was no resolution here of whether HLA type influences TCRB rearrangement. When VDJ junctions were examined, type 1 diabetes patients showed fewer insertions and more deletions.

The rearrangement links TRBV7-9 to TRBJ2-3, with D perhaps matching TRBD1 (5 bases). The receptor's source is a man aged 25-45 years in good health. Specimen: central memory CD4+ T cells from blood. CDR3 loop: CASSTGALAPTDTQYF. The CDR3 bases are TGTGCCAGCAGCACTGGGGCACTGGCGCCCACAGATACGCAGTATTTT. The complete variable domain, with remaining parts taken from reference TRBV7-9 and TRBJ2-3, reads DTGVSQNPRHKITKRGQNVTFRCDPISEHNRLYWYRQTLGQGPEFLTYFQNEAQLEKSRLLSDRFSAERPKGSFSTLEIQRTEQGDSAMYLCASSTGALAPTDTQYFGPGTRLTVL.